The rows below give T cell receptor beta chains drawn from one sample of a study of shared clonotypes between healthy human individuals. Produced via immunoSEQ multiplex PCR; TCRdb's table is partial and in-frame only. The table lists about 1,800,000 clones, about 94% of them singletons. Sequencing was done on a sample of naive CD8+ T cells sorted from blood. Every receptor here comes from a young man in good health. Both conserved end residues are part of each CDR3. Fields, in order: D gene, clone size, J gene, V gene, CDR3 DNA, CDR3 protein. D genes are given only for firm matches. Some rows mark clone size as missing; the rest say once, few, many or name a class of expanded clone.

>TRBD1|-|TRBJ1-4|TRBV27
TGTGCCAGCAGTCGACAGGGGGCAACTGAAAAACTGTTTTTT
CASSRQGATEKLFF
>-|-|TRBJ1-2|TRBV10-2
TGCGCCAGCAGTGAGTCGCGGACAGCTGGCTACACCTTC
CASSESRTAGYTF
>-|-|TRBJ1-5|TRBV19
TGTGCCAGTAGTATGGGGGAAGGGGTGCAGCCCCAGCATTTT
CASSMGEGVQPQHF
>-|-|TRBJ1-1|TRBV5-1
TGCGCCAGCAGCCCCTACGGGGGGCTGTGGGACACTGAAGCTTTCTTT
CASSPYGGLWDTEAFF
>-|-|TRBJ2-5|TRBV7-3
TGTGCCAGCAGCCACCGAGGCGGGGAGACCCAGTACTTC
CASSHRGGETQYF
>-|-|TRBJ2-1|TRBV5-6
TGTGCCAGCAGCTTGGCCTTGGGGGCTTCCTCCTACAATGAGCAGTTCTTC
CASSLALGASSYNEQFF
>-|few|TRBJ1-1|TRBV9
TGTGCCAGCAGCGTTTGGGACGGCGACACTGAAGCTTTCTTT
CASSVWDGDTEAFF
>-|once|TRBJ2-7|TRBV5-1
TGCGCCAGCAGCTTGGAATCGAAATCTTACGAGCAGTACTTC
CASSLESKSYEQYF
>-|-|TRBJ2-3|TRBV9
TGTGCCAGCAGCGCCCGGGACAGCACAGATACGCAGTATTTT
CASSARDSTDTQYF
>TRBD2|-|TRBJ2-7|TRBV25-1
TGTGCCAGCAGTGAATGGGGGGGGGACGAGCAGTACTTC
CASSEWGGDEQYF
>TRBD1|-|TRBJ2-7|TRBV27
TGTGCCAGCAGTCTGACAGGGTTTAGCTCCTACGAGCAGTACTTC
CASSLTGFSSYEQYF
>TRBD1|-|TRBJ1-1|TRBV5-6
TGTGCCAGCATCTCTATAGAAAAGGACAGGATGAACACTGAAGCTTTCTTT
CASISIEKDRMNTEAFF
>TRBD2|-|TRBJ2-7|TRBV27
TGTGCCAGCAGTTTCGCTAGCGGTTCCGCCTACGAGCAGTACTTC
CASSFASGSAYEQYF
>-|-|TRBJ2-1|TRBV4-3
TGCGCCAGCAGCCAAGGGACGAGCTCCTACAATGAGCAGTTCTTC
CASSQGTSSYNEQFF
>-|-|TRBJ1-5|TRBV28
TGTGCCAGCAGTTTGAGGAGTAGCAATCAGCCCCAGCATTTT
CASSLRSSNQPQHF
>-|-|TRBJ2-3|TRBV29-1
TGCAGCGTTCGCGGGGACAGCTATACTAGCACAGATACGCAGTATTTT
CSVRGDSYTSTDTQYF
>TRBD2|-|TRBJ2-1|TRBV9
TGTGCCAGCAGCGTGTTTAGCGGGATGAGCTCCTACAATGAGCAGTTCTTC
CASSVFSGMSSYNEQFF
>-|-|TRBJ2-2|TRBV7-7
TGTGCTAGCAGCCCCGTTCCTCCAACCGGGGAGCTGTTTTTT
CASSPVPPTGELFF
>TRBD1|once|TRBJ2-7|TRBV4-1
TGCGCCAGCAGCGAACAGGGGGATTCTATCTACGAGCAGTACTTC
CASSEQGDSIYEQYF
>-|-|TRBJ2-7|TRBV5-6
TGTGCCAGCAGCTTGATTCGTTCCGGGCAGGGAAACTACGAGCAGTACTTC
CASSLIRSGQGNYEQYF
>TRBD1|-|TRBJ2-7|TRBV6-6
TGTGCCAGCAGTAGACAGGGAACGGGCGAGCAGTACTTC
CASSRQGTGEQYF
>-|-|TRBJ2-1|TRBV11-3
TGTGCCAGCAGCCTCGGGTTTAGGAATGAGCAGTTCTTC
CASSLGFRNEQFF
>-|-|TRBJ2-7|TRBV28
TGTGCCAGCAACGAGAGGGTCTCCTACGAGCAGTACTTC
CASNERVSYEQYF
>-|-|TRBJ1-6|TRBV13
TGTGCCAGCACCGTCAGAGAGATTTATAATTCACCCCTCCACTTT
CASTVREIYNSPLHF
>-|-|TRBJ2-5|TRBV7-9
TGTGCCAGCAGCCCGGGACCGGCGGAGGAGACCCAGTACTTC
CASSPGPAEETQYF
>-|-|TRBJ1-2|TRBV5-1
TGCGCCAGCAGCTTTAGGGCCGATTCGTACTATGGCTACACCTTC
CASSFRADSYYGYTF